A single sample is the source of the 8 T cell receptor beta chains below, sequenced in a study of blood T cell repertoires in COVID-19. Here immunoSEQ multiplex PCR was the method, and the copy in TCRdb shows in-frame clones only, minus some. The sample has about 200,000 clones, roughly nine tenths seen once. The specimen was peripheral blood. Receptor source: a man in his 60s with COVID-19, enrolled during active disease.

This clone has just one count. CDR3 bases: TGTGCCAGCAGCAACCCAGGCCTCGCGGGCGGGGGCTACACCTTC. Its protein product is CASSNPGLAGGGYTF. J is TRBJ1-2 and V is TRBV7-2; no reliable D call. The germline V and J ends were trimmed by 5 bases and 8 bases, with 21 bases remaining between them. The CDR3 sequence is 15 residues long. Germline V gene lookup returns CDR1 SGHTA and CDR2 FQGNSA.

The chain carries TRBV7-3 and TRBJ1-1; D gene uncertain. V was shortened by 3 bases and J by 2 bases, with 7 bases between the two germline ends. This CDR3 contains 13 residues. Germline V gene lookup returns CDR1 SGHTA and CDR2 FQGTGA. CDR3: CASSFSFNTEAFF. CDR3 DNA sequence: TGTGCCAGCAGCTTTTCTTTTAACACTGAAGCTTTCTTT.

This rearrangement joins TRBV7-9 to TRBJ1-4; D gene unclear. The V gene lost 5 bases and the J gene lost 4 bases, with 14 bases spanning the gap. CDR1 is SEHNR, CDR2 FQNEAQ, per germline (reference sequence). CDR3 length: 15 residues. Here the CDR3 DNA reads TGTGCCAGCAGCCCAATGGTCGGTCTTAATGAAAAACTGTTTTTT. This codes for CASSPMVGLNEKLFF.

The V call is TRBV18, the J call TRBJ2-7; a possible D gene is TRBD1 (5 bases). This CDR3 comprises 15 residues. Trimming stripped 0 bases from V and 2 bases from J, with 11 bases between. Germline V lookup: CDR1 KGHSH, CDR2 LQKENI. CDR3 residues: CASSPPSKGAYEQYF. DNA of the CDR3: TGTGCCAGCTCACCACCAAGCAAAGGGGCCTACGAGCAGTACTTC.

The rearrangement uses TRBV4-1 and TRBJ1-4; perhaps TRBD1 as D (6 bases). The V gene's germline CDR1 is MGHRA and CDR2 YSYEKL. Trimming stripped 4 bases from V and 7 bases from J, with 22 bases between. The CDR3 is made up of 17 amino acids. Written as DNA, the CDR3 is TGCGCCAGCAGCCGCCTACAGGGTCTGGGTATATTTGAAAAACTGTTTTTT. Amino acids: CASSRLQGLGIFEKLFF.

CDR3 DNA: TGTGCCAGCTCACCAGCTCACAGCTGGAACACTGAAGCTTTCTTT. It specifies CASSPAHSWNTEAFF. This chain uses TRBV18 with TRBJ1-1, with D unclear. Between the trimmed V and J ends, which lost 2 bases and 1 base, there was a span of 11 bases. Germline CDR1 reads KGHSH; CDR2 reads LQKENI. The CDR3 sequence is 15 residues long.

The CDR3 loop reads CSATGHHEQYF. The CDR3 region has the DNA TGCAGTGCTACGGGACACCACGAGCAGTACTTC. V is TRBV20-1 and J is TRBJ2-7; D possibly corresponds to TRBD1 (6 bases). This CDR3 comprises 11 residues. Germline CDR1 and CDR2: DFQATT and SNEGSKA (reference sequence). V lost 4 bases and J lost 5, with 9 bases in between.

The CDR3 DNA follows: TGCGCCAGCAGCCAAGAACCCTCTAGAAGCCCCTACAATGAGCAGTTCTTC. Translating gives CASSQEPSRSPYNEQFF. The V gene is TRBV4-3, the J gene TRBJ2-1; D gene uncertain. Trimming stripped 0 bases from V and 2 bases from J, with 14 bases between. This CDR3 region has 17 residues. Germline CDR1 and CDR2: LGHNA and YSLEER.